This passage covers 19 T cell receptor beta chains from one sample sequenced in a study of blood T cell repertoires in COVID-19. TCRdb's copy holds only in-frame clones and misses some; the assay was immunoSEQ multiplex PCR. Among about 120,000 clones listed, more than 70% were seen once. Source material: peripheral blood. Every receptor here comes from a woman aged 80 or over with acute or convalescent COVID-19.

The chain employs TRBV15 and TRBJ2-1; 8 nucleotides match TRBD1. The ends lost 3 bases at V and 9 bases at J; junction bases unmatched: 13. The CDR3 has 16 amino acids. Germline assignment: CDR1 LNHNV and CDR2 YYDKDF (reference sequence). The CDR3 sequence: CATSRAGTGAIGEQFF. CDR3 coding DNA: TGTGCCACCAGCAGGGCTGGGACAGGCGCCATCGGTGAGCAGTTCTTC.

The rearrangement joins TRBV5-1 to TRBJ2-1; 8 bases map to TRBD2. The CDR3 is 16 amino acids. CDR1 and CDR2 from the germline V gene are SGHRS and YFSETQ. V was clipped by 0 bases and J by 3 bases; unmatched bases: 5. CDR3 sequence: CASSLAGGALYNEQFF. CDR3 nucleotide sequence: TGCGCCAGCAGCTTGGCGGGGGGGGCCCTCTACAATGAGCAGTTCTTC.

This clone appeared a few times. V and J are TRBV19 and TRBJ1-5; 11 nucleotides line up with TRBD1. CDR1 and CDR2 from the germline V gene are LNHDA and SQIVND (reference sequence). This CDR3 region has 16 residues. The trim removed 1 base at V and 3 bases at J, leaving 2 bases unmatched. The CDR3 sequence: CASSIGTGGHNQPQHF. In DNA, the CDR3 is TGTGCCAGTAGTATAGGGACAGGGGGCCACAATCAGCCCCAGCATTTT.

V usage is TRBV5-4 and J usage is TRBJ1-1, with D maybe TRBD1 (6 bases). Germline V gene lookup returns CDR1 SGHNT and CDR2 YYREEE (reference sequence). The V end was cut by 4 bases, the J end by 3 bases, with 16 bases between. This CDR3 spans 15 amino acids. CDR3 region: CASSVRRGGDTEAFF. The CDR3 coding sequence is TGTGCCAGCAGCGTCCGCAGGGGTGGGGACACTGAAGCTTTCTTT.

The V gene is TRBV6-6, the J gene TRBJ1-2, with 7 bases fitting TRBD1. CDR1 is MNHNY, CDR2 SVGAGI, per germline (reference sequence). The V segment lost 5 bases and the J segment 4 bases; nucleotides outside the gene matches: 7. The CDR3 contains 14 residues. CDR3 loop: CASSAQGQTYGYTF. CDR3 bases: TGTGCCAGCAGTGCCCAGGGACAGACCTATGGCTACACCTTC.

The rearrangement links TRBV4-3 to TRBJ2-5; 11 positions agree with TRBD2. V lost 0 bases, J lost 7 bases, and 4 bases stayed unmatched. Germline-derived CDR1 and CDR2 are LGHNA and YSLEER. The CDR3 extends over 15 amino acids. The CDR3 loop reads CASSQDTSGGVTQYF. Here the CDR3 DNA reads TGCGCCAGCAGCCAAGATACTAGCGGGGGTGTGACCCAGTACTTC.

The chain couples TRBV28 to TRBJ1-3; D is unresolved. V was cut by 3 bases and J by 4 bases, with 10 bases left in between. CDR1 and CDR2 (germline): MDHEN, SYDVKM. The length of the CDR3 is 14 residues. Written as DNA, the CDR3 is TGTGCCAGCAGTTTGCCAGGTACCGGAAACACCATATATTTT. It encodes CASSLPGTGNTIYF.

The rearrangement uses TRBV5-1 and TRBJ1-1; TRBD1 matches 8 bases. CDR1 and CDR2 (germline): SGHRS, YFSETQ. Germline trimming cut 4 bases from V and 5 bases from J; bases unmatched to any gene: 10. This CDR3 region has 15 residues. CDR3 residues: CASSPGQGVGTEAFF. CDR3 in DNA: TGCGCCAGCAGCCCTGGACAGGGCGTAGGAACTGAAGCTTTCTTT.

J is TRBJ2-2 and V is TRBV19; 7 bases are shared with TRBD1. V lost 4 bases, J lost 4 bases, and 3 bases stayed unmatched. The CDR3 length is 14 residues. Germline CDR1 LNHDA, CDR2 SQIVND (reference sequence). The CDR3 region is CASSTAGGTGELFF. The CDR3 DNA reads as TGTGCCAGTAGTACCGCAGGGGGCACCGGGGAGCTGTTTTTT. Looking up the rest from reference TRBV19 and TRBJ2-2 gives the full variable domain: DGGITQSPKYLFRKEGQNVTLSCEQNLNHDAMYWYRQDPGQGLRLIYYSQIVNDFQKGDIAEGYSVSREKKESFPLTVTSAQKNPTAFYLCASSTAGGTGELFFGEGSRLTVL.

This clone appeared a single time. The CDR3 coding sequence is TGTGCCAGCAGCCTGACAGGGGGCAGGGACGAGCAGTACTTC. Translation: CASSLTGGRDEQYF. The chain recombines TRBV3-1 (or the pseudogene TRBV3-2) with TRBJ2-7; 10 bases fit TRBD1. CDR3 size: 14 residues. Germline-derived CDR1 and CDR2 are LGHDT and YNNKEL (reference sequence). V dropped 4 bases and J dropped 5; count of bases not matched to a gene: 5.

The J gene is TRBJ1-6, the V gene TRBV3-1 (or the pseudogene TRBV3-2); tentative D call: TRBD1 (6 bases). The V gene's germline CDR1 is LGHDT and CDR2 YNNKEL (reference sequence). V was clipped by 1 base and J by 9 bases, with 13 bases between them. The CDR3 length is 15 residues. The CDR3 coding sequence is TGTGCCAGCAGCCAAGGTGGGGGGGCCCCTTCACCCCTCCACTTT. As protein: CASSQGGGAPSPLHF.

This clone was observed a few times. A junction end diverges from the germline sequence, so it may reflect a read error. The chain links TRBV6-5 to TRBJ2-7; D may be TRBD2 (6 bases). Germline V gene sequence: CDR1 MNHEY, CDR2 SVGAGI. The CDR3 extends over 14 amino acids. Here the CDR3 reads CASSYWTGAYEQYF. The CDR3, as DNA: TGTGCCAGCAGCTACTGGACGGGAGCCTACGAGCAGTACTTC.

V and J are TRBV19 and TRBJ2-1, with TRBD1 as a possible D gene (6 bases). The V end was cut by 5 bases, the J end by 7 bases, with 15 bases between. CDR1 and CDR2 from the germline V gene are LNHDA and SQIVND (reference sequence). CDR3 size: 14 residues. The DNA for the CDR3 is TGTGCCAGTAGTTTGGGACGGACAGTGAATGAGCAGTTCTTC. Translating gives CASSLGRTVNEQFF.

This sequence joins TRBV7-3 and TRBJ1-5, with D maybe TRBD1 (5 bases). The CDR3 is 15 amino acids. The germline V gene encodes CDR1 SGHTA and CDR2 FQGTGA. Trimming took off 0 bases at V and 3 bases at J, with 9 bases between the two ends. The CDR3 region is CASSLTGHPNQPQHF. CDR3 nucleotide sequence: TGTGCCAGCAGCTTAACAGGACATCCCAATCAGCCCCAGCATTTT.

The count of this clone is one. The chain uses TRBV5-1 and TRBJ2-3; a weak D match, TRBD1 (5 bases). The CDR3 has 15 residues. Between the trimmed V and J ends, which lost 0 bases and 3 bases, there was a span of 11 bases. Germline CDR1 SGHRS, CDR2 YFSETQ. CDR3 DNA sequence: TGCGCCAGCAGCTTGGGGACACCCGTTACAGATACGCAGTATTTT. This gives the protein CASSLGTPVTDTQYF. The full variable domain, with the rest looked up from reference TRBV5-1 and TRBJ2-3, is KAGVTQTPRYLIKTRGQQVTLSCSPISGHRSVSWYQQTPGQGLQFLFEYFSETQRNKGNFPGRFSGRQFSNSRSEMNVSTLELGDSALYLCASSLGTPVTDTQYFGPGTRLTVL.

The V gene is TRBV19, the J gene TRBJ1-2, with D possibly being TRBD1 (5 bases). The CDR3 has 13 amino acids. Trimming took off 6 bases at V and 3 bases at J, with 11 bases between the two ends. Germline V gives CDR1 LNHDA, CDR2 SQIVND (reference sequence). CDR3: CASRRDSYYGYTF. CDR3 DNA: TGTGCCAGTAGAAGGGACTCTTACTATGGCTACACCTTC.

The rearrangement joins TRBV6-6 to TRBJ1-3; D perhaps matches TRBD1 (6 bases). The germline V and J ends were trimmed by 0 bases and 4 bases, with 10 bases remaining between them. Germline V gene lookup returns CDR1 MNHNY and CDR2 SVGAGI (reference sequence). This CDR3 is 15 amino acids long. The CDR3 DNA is TGTGCCAGCAGTTACTCGGGCCAGGGGGGAAACACCATATATTTT. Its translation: CASSYSGQGGNTIYF.

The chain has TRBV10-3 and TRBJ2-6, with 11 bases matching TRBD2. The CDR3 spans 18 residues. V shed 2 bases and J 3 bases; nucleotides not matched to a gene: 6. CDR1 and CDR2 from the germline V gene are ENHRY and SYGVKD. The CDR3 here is CAISEGIAGGLGANVLTF. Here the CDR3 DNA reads TGTGCCATCAGTGAGGGAATAGCGGGAGGGCTTGGGGCCAACGTCCTGACTTTC.

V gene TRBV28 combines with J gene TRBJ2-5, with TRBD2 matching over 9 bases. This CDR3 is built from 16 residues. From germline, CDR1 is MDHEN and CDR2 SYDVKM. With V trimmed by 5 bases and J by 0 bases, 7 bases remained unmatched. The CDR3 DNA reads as TGTGCCAGCAGTCTTAGCGGGAGTGTGTACCAAGAGACCCAGTACTTC. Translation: CASSLSGSVYQETQYF.